This T cell receptor (beta chain) comes out of a study of T cells in localized non-small cell lung cancer. Study-wide results and caveats: Elevated blood T cell density was associated with longer overall survival. There were a median 57 of the top 100 tumor clones appearing in adjacent lung.

Looked up from germline, CDR1 is KGHSH and CDR2 is LQKENI. This CDR3 is built from 15 residues. With 5 bases removed from V and 7 bases from J, the gap between germline ends came to 17 bases. Data came from immunoSEQ multiplex PCR; TCRdb stores just in-frame clones and leaves some out. This table has roughly 30,000 clones, 92% appearing once. Notes on this clone: No antigen is known for it.

Sequences were derived from peripheral blood mononuclear cells, sampled before any cancer treatment. This clonotype was sampled from a woman aged 35 to 75 with stage III lung adenocarcinoma. The rearrangement uses TRBV18 and TRBJ1-4; tentatively, D is TRBD1 (6 bases). The CDR3 sequence: CASSTETGLSEKLFF. The DNA for the CDR3 is TGTGCCAGCTCAACCGAAACAGGGTTATCTGAAAAACTGTTTTTT.